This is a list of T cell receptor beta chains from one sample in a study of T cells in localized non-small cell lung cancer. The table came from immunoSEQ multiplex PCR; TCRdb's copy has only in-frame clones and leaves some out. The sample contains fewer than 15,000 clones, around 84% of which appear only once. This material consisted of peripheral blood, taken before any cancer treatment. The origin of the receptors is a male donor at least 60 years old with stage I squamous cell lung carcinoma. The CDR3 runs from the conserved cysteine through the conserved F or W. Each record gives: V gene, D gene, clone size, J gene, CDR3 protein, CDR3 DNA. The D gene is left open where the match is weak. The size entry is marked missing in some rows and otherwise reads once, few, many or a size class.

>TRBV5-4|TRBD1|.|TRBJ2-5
CASNPGQARETQYF
TGTGCCAGCAACCCTGGACAGGCAAGGGAGACCCAGTACTTC
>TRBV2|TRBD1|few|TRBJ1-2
CASRDSKRPGQAGYTF
TGTGCCAGCAGGGACTCAAAAAGACCTGGACAGGCCGGCTACACCTTC
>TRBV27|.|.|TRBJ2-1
CASSLWIGVNEQFF
TGTGCCAGCAGTTTATGGATTGGTGTCAATGAGCAGTTCTTC
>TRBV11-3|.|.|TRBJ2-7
CPLSYEQYF
TGTCCCCTGAGCTACGAGCAGTACTTC
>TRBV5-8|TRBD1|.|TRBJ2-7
CASRYTGGSSYEQYF
TGTGCCAGCAGATATACAGGGGGAAGCTCCTACGAGCAGTACTTC
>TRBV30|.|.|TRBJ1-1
CAWSVPRGRNTEAFF
TGTGCCTGGAGTGTACCCAGGGGCCGGAACACTGAAGCTTTCTTT
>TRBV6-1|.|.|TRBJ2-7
CASSPVLRGYEQYF
TGTGCCAGCAGCCCCGTTTTGAGGGGGTACGAGCAGTACTTC
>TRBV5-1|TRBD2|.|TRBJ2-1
CASSPRTSGGTYNEQFF
TGCGCCAGCAGCCCTCGGACTAGCGGGGGGACTTACAATGAGCAGTTCTTC
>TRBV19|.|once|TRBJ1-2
CASNRAGYGYTF
TGTGCCAGTAACAGGGCTGGGTATGGCTACACCTTC
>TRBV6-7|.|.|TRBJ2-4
CASSPQGAKNIQYF
TGTGCCAGCAGTCCCCAGGGGGCCAAAAACATTCAGTACTTC
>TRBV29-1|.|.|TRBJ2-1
CSVVGIQGGGQRAYNEQFF
TGCAGCGTTGTGGGCATCCAGGGGGGAGGCCAGAGGGCCTACAATGAGCAGTTCTTC
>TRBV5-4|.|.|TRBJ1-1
CASSFGFDNTEAFF
TGTGCCAGCAGCTTCGGTTTTGATAACACTGAAGCTTTCTTT
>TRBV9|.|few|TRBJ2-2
CASSVVFSGELFF
TGTGCCAGCAGCGTAGTCTTTTCCGGGGAGCTGTTTTTT
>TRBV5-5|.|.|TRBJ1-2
CASSLDGGLAGYTF
TGTGCCAGCAGCTTGGATGGAGGGCTAGCTGGCTACACCTTC
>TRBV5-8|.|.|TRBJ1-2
CASSFGYREVNGYTF
TGTGCCAGCAGCTTCGGATATCGGGAGGTGAATGGCTACACCTTC
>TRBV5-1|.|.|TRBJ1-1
CASSLRVLNTEAFF
TGCGCCAGCAGCTTGCGGGTTTTGAACACTGAAGCTTTCTTT
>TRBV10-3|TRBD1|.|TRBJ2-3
CAISYRGQSTDTQYF
TGTGCCATCAGTTACAGGGGGCAAAGCACAGATACGCAGTATTTT
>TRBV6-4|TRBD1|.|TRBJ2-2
CASSDGGQANTGELFF
TGTGCCAGCAGTGACGGAGGACAGGCGAACACCGGGGAGCTGTTTTTT
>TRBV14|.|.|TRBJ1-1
CASSQRTGWNTEAFF
TGTGCCAGCAGCCAACGTACAGGGTGGAACACTGAAGCTTTCTTT
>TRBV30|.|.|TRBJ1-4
CAWSVRQDNEKLFF
TGTGCCTGGAGTGTACGACAGGACAATGAAAAACTGTTTTTT
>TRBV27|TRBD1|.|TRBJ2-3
CASSSDRAWVDTQYF
TGTGCCAGCAGCTCCGACAGGGCATGGGTAGATACGCAGTATTTT
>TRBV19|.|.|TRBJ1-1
CASSIDHTGTEAFF
TGTGCCAGTAGTATAGATCACACAGGCACTGAAGCTTTCTTT
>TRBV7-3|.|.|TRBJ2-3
CASSLDPADTQYF
TGTGCCAGCAGCTTAGACCCGGCGGATACGCAGTATTTT
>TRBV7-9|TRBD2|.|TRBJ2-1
CASSPRAGGNEQFF
TGTGCCAGCAGCCCCAGAGCGGGAGGCAATGAGCAGTTCTTC
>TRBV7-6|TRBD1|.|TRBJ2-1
CASSLAGGTTPEQFF
TGTGCCAGCAGCCTGGCAGGGGGCACGACGCCTGAGCAGTTCTTC
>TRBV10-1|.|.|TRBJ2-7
CASSRDSTYEQYF
TGCGCCAGCAGCCGGGACTCCACCTACGAGCAGTACTTC
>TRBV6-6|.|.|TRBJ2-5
CASSYINGDQYF
TGTGCCAGCAGTTACATAAACGGGGACCAGTACTTC
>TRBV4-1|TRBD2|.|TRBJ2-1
CASSLRLAEGYEQFF
TGCGCCAGCAGCCTTCGACTAGCGGAGGGGTATGAGCAGTTCTTC
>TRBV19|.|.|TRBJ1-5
CASSAGSQHF
TGTGCCAGTAGTGCAGGGTCCCAGCATTTT
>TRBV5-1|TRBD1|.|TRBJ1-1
CASRARAGGDTEAFF
TGCGCCAGCAGGGCGAGGGCAGGGGGAGACACTGAAGCTTTCTTT
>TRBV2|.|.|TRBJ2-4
CASSEKRAKNIQYF
TGTGCCAGCAGTGAAAAGAGAGCCAAAAACATTCAGTACTTC
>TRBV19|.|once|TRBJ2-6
CASSPSLTGSGANVLTF
TGTGCCAGTAGTCCTTCCTTAACAGGCTCCGGGGCCAACGTCCTGACTTTC
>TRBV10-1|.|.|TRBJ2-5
CASSETGGKTQYF
TGCGCCAGCAGTGAGACAGGTGGAAAGACCCAGTACTTC
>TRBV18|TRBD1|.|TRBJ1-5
CASSPGTGGESNQPQHF
TGTGCCAGCTCACCGGGGACAGGGGGCGAGAGCAATCAGCCCCAGCATTTT
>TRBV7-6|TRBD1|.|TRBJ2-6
CASSLGGTAGANVLTF
TGTGCCAGCAGCTTAGGTGGGACAGCTGGGGCCAACGTCCTGACTTTC
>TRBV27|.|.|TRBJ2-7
CASSPLDRSTYEQYF
TGTGCCAGCAGTCCTCTGGACAGAAGTACCTACGAGCAGTACTTC